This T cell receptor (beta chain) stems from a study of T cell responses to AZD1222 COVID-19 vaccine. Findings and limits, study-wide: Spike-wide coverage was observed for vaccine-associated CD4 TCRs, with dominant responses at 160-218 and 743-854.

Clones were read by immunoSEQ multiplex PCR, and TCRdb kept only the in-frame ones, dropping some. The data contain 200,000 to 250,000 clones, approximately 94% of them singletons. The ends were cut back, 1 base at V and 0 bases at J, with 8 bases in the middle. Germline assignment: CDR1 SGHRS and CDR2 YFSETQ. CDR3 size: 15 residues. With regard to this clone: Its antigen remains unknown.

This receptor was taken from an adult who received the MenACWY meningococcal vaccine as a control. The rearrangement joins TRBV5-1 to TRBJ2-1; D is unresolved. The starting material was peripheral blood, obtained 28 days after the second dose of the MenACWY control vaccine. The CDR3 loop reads CASSLTTSSYNEQFF. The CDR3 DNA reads TGCGCCAGCAGCTTGACGACCAGCTCCTACAATGAGCAGTTCTTC.